This TCR beta chain derives from a study of blood T cell repertoires in COVID-19. On the study more broadly: Spain, Italy and the United States supplied samples that represented acute and convalescent COVID-19. T cells, B-cell-depleted T cells, or PBMCs supplied cDNA or gDNA.

In the authors' workflow: Estimation of nucleated cell counts relied on the amplification of reference gene primers. Sequenced by immunoSEQ multiplex PCR; TCRdb stores in-frame clones only, minus some. The DNA was the basis for D and trimming; V, J and clone size are from that table. The repertoire has about 110,000 clones, about 85% of them found once; the top ten carry approximately 4.1%. The sample comprised peripheral blood. The receptor was derived from a woman in her seventies with acute or convalescent COVID-19.

CDR3 region: CASSPGTGPYEQYF. The CDR3 coding sequence is TGTGCCAGCAGTCCCGGGACAGGCCCCTACGAGCAGTACTTC. The rearrangement uses TRBV6-5 and TRBJ2-7; 8 nucleotides align to TRBD1. Losses at the gene ends were 5 bases for V and 2 bases for J; bases not matched to a gene: 5. The CDR3 totals 14 residues. Germline CDR1 reads MNHEY; CDR2 reads SVGAGI.